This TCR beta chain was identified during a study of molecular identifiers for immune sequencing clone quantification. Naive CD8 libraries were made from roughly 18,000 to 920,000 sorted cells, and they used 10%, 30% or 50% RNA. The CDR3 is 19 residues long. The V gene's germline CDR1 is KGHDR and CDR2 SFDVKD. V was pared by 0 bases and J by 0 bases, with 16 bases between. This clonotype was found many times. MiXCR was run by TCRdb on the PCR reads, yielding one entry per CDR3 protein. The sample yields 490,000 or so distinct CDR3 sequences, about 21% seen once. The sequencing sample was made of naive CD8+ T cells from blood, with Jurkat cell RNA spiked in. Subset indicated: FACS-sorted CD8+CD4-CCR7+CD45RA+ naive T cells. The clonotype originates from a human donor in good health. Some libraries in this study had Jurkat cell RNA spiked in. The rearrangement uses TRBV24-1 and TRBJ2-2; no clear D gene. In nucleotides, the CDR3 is TGTGCCACCAGTGATTTGTCACTACCGCAGCCGCCGAACACCGGGGAGCTGTTTTTT. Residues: CATSDLSLPQPPNTGELFF.